This TCR beta chain is from a study of shared clonotypes between healthy human individuals. The CDR3 is made up of 14 amino acids. Per the germline V gene, CDR1 is MNHEY and CDR2 is SMNVEV (reference sequence). The V gene lost 4 bases and the J gene lost 9 bases, with 18 bases spanning the gap. In the original processing: Quality scores were absent from the junction-only immunoSEQ sequences, so filtering differed. Profiled with immunoSEQ multiplex PCR; TCRdb holds only in-frame clones, not every one. That table is the source of V, J and clone size, and D and trimming were worked out from the DNA. The data show roughly 2.5 million clones, with around nine tenths seen just once and 0.13% to 0.15% held by the top ten.

J is TRBJ2-5 and V is TRBV27; possibly TRBD1 for D (6 bases). The sequencing input was naive CD4+ T cells sorted from blood. Stated subset: CD45RA+ positively selected. This TCR was recovered from a man aged 18 to 29 in good health. The CDR3 is CASSSGTRASSQYF. Written as DNA, the CDR3 is TGTGCCAGCAGTTCCGGGACAAGGGCCAGTTCCCAGTACTTC.